Each of the 11 T cell receptor beta chains below was sequenced from the same sample in a study of blood T cell repertoires in COVID-19. Only in-frame clones appear in the TCRdb table, and some are missing; sequencing was by immunoSEQ multiplex PCR. The sample shows around 110,000 clones, around nine tenths of them seen only once. The sample was peripheral blood. Every receptor here comes from a man aged 35-49 years with acute or convalescent COVID-19.

The V call is TRBV10-3, the J call TRBJ2-7, with TRBD1 identical over 9 bases. The germline V gene has CDR1 ENHRY and CDR2 SYGVKD. The trim removed 2 bases at V and 5 bases at J, leaving 13 bases unmatched. This CDR3 is built from 17 residues. The CDR3 loop is CAISEGLSGTGWNEQYF. DNA of the CDR3: TGTGCCATCAGTGAGGGACTTTCCGGGACAGGGTGGAACGAGCAGTACTTC.

This clone was counted only a few times. The chain uses TRBV9 and TRBJ1-2; D is ambiguous. Looked up from germline, CDR1 is SGDLS and CDR2 is YYNGEE. Deletions cut 0 bases from V and 8 bases from J, with 14 bases between. This CDR3 has 14 residues. The CDR3 DNA reads TGTGCCAGCAGCGTAGATAACGGAGTATCAGGCTACACCTTC. This sequence encodes CASSVDNGVSGYTF. Full variable domain (missing parts from reference TRBV9 and TRBJ1-2): DSGVTQTPKHLITATGQRVTLRCSPRSGDLSVYWYQQSLDQGLQFLIQYYNGEERAKGNILERFSAQQFPDLHSELNLSSLELGDSALYFCASSVDNGVSGYTFGSGTRLTVV.

The rearrangement joins TRBV10-3 to TRBJ2-5; 11 nucleotides align to TRBD2. The CDR3 is made up of 15 amino acids. Trimming removed 7 bases from V and 3 bases from J; junction bases left unmatched: 7. The germline V gene encodes CDR1 ENHRY and CDR2 SYGVKD. CDR3 sequence (DNA): TGTGCCATCACGGGGGTAGCGGGGGGGAAAGAGACCCAGTACTTC. It encodes CAITGVAGGKETQYF.

The chain joins TRBV20-1 to TRBJ2-1; possible D gene TRBD2, 6 bases. This CDR3 has 13 residues. V shed 3 bases and J shed 6 bases, with 12 bases lying between them. Germline CDR1 is DFQATT and CDR2 is SNEGSKA (reference sequence). The chain's CDR3 is CSASGGQRNEQFF. DNA of the CDR3: TGCAGTGCTAGTGGAGGGCAGCGCAATGAGCAGTTCTTC.

V gene TRBV19 combines with J gene TRBJ1-4; D call uncertain. The V end was cut by 4 bases, the J end by 8 bases, with 14 bases between. CDR1 is LNHDA, CDR2 SQIVND, per germline (reference sequence). The CDR3 length is 14 residues. Here the CDR3 reads CASSTQLWLEKLFF. The DNA of the CDR3 is TGTGCCAGTAGTACCCAACTCTGGTTAGAAAAACTGTTTTTT.

V usage is TRBV5-1 and J usage is TRBJ2-5; D unresolved. This CDR3 has 12 amino acids. Trimming cost V 5 bases and J 5 bases, with 10 bases left between them. The V gene's germline CDR1 is SGHRS and CDR2 YFSETQ. The CDR3 bases are TGCGCCAGCAGGTTTGACGGGGAGACCCAGTACTTC. It yields the protein CASRFDGETQYF.

The CDR3 region is CASSPDSSTNEKLFF. As DNA, the CDR3 is TGTGCCAGCAGCCCGGACAGCTCAACTAATGAAAAACTGTTTTTT. V is TRBV7-2 and J is TRBJ1-4; possibly TRBD1 for D (6 bases). The CDR3 contains 15 residues. V gave up 5 bases and J gave up 0 bases, with 10 bases separating them. Germline V CDR1 and CDR2: SGHTA, FQGNSA.

The chain couples TRBV6-2 or TRBV6-3 to TRBJ1-6; no clear D gene. V was pared by 0 bases and J by 15 bases, with 9 bases between. Germline lookup yields CDR1 MNHEY and CDR2 SVGEGT. There are 12 residues in the CDR3. This CDR3 reads CASSYSLRNLHF. In DNA form, the CDR3 reads TGTGCCAGCAGTTACTCCCTGCGGAACCTCCACTTT.

Only a few counts were recorded for this clone. The rearrangement joins TRBV5-4 to TRBJ2-1, with 13 bases lining up with TRBD2. The CDR3 loop spans 15 amino acids. Unmatched junction bases numbered 4, after V lost 2 bases and J lost 8 bases. Per the germline V gene, CDR1 is SGHNT and CDR2 is YYREEE (reference sequence). The CDR3 DNA reads TGTGCCAGCAGCTTTCGGACTAGCGGGGGTCATGAGCAGTTCTTC. Its protein is CASSFRTSGGHEQFF. The full variable domain, completed using reference TRBV5-4 and TRBJ2-1, is ETGVTQSPTHLIKTRGQQVTLRCSSQSGHNTVSWYQQALGQGPQFIFQYYREEENGRGNFPPRFSGLQFPNYSSELNVNALELDDSALYLCASSFRTSGGHEQFFGPGTRLTVL.

This clone was found once. The chain uses TRBV7-6 and TRBJ2-5; a weak D match, TRBD1 (6 bases). This CDR3 is built from 15 residues. Germline CDR1 and CDR2: SGHVS and FNYEAQ. V lost 0 bases and J lost 0, with 8 bases in between. CDR3 coding DNA: TGTGCCAGCAGCTTAGCTAGGACAGACCAAGAGACCCAGTACTTC. It yields the protein CASSLARTDQETQYF.

V and J are TRBV2 and TRBJ1-5; D possibly corresponds to TRBD1 (5 bases). This CDR3 region has 15 residues. V was trimmed by 6 bases and J by 2 bases, leaving 14 bases between them. Germline CDR1 SNHLY, CDR2 FYNNEI. The DNA for the CDR3 is TGTGCCAGCAGACGCGGGACCCAGGGCAATCAGCCCCAGCATTTT. Its translation: CASRRGTQGNQPQHF. Supplemented by reference TRBV2 and TRBJ1-5, the full variable domain reads EPEVTQTPSHQVTQMGQEVILRCVPISNHLYFYWYRQILGQKVEFLVSFYNNEISEKSEIFDDQFSVERPDGSNFTLKIRSTKLEDSAMYFCASRRGTQGNQPQHFGDGTRLSIL.